This T cell receptor (beta chain) was identified during a study of cytomegalovirus exposure and HLA in healthy donors. Study-level points and caveats: There were reportedly fewer N-insertions in an Asian-associated ancestry cluster than the approximately 670-donor mean, in a later analysis. Among TCR sequences, most were rare, though some public TCRs appeared in many donors. Most subjects had HLA-A and HLA-B alleles reportedly predicted accurately by TCR beta sequences.

About this clone itself: Its antigen is not identified. This same CDR3 is encoded by further DNA sequences in the sample.

PCR used 60 Vbeta primers and 13 Jbeta primers. The table came from immunoSEQ multiplex PCR; TCRdb's copy has only in-frame clones and leaves some out. In all, the sample yields 50,000 to 80,000 clones. This CDR3 has 13 amino acids. V was pared by 5 bases and J by 2 bases, with 9 bases between. Germline CDR1 MNHEY, CDR2 SMNVEV (reference sequence). The chain uses TRBV27 and TRBJ1-2; a possible D gene is TRBD1 (5 bases). Sequenced input: PBMCs. The source is a woman between 18 and 30 years old in good health and CMV-seronegative. Written as DNA, the CDR3 is TGTGCCAGCAGTGGCAGGGTGAACTATGGCTACACCTTC. The encoded protein is CASSGRVNYGYTF.